This T cell receptor beta chain is drawn from a study of T-cell reconstitution after alpha-beta-depleted transplantation in children. Study conclusions and caveats: It was surviving recipient T cells and thymic progenitors that gave some patients high TCRbeta diversity at day 60. Several hundred graft clones that had expanded were reportedly the source of alpha-beta T cells about two months after transplant.

A TCRbeta library incorporating unique molecular identifiers was prepared. TCRdb reanalysed the PCR reads using MiXCR and keeps one entry per CDR3 protein. The repertoire holds some 200,000 distinct CDR3 sequences, with approximately 10% as singletons. This clonotype was recorded many times. Its antigen is not identified. V lost 2 bases and J 7 bases, leaving 10 bases between the germline ends. The CDR3 is 14 residues long. Germline values: CDR1 SGHRS, CDR2 YFSETQ. Material: PBMCs, obtained before TCRalphabeta/CD19-depleted stem cell transplant. The rearrangement joins TRBV5-1 to TRBJ1-6; D unresolved. The receptor was derived from a child in the first two years of life with acute myeloid leukemia, due to receive a stem cell transplant. The CDR3: CASSLGVGNSPLHF. DNA of the CDR3: TGCGCCAGCAGCTTAGGTGTTGGGAATTCACCCCTCCACTTT. The entire variable domain, with the rest obtained from reference TRBV5-1 and TRBJ1-6, is as follows: KAGVTQTPRYLIKTRGQQVTLSCSPISGHRSVSWYQQTPGQGLQFLFEYFSETQRNKGNFPGRFSGRQFSNSRSEMNVSTLELGDSALYLCASSLGVGNSPLHFGNGTRLTVT.